A selection of T cell receptor beta chains follows, all from one sample in a study of cytomegalovirus exposure and HLA in healthy donors. This table comes from immunoSEQ multiplex PCR, and its TCRdb copy is limited to in-frame clones, with some not included. This sample yields roughly 200,000 clones, of which around 78% are seen a single time; approximately 2% belongs to the top ten. Material: PBMCs. These receptors originate from a man aged 30-40 years in good health and CMV-seronegative. Both conserved end residues are part of each CDR3. The D gene is left open where the match is weak.

v_gene: TRBV6-5
d_gene: -
CDR3aa: CASSTTVMNTEAFF

v_gene: TRBV7-8
d_gene: TRBD1
CDR3aa: CASSLHRTGSLLNTEAFF

v_gene: TRBV6-5
d_gene: TRBD2
CDR3aa: CASSYGLAGAYEQYF

v_gene: TRBV4-1
d_gene: -
CDR3aa: CASSPFGVGPSEQYF

v_gene: TRBV6-4
d_gene: -
CDR3aa: CASSEATEGTEAFF

v_gene: TRBV4-1
d_gene: TRBD1
CDR3aa: CASSPYMGQGRITQYF

v_gene: TRBV10-3
d_gene: -
CDR3aa: CAISEEGTRGDTQYF

v_gene: TRBV28
d_gene: -
CDR3aa: CALRLQVNTEAFF

v_gene: TRBV6-5
d_gene: TRBD2
CDR3aa: CASSRGSDEQYF

v_gene: TRBV2
d_gene: -
CDR3aa: CASTEDSSDTQYF

v_gene: TRBV29-1
d_gene: TRBD2
CDR3aa: CSAKGLAGRTDTQYF

v_gene: TRBV9
d_gene: -
CDR3aa: CASSPVPRENIQYF

v_gene: TRBV7-2
d_gene: -
CDR3aa: CASREKSGYNTGELFF

v_gene: TRBV7-2
d_gene: -
CDR3aa: CASSPGRAVDTQYF

v_gene: TRBV27
d_gene: -
CDR3aa: CASTYITGQRKGGYTF

v_gene: TRBV2
d_gene: TRBD1
CDR3aa: CASSEDQGAGSYEQYF

v_gene: TRBV19
d_gene: TRBD1
CDR3aa: CASSLQGARYNEQFF

v_gene: TRBV5-1
d_gene: -
CDR3aa: CASSLQGSNEQFF

v_gene: TRBV5-4
d_gene: TRBD1
CDR3aa: CASSPEQGATNEKLFF

v_gene: TRBV29-1
d_gene: TRBD1
CDR3aa: CSVEGTGNEQYF

v_gene: TRBV5-1
d_gene: -
CDR3aa: CASSRDFTTLLQAFF

v_gene: TRBV19
d_gene: TRBD1
CDR3aa: CASSPPGQRVGYTF

v_gene: TRBV2
d_gene: -
CDR3aa: CASQDPAGFDSPLHF

v_gene: TRBV28
d_gene: TRBD1
CDR3aa: CASSAGRGRVLGAEAFF

v_gene: TRBV19
d_gene: -
CDR3aa: CASISRGGDNSPLHF

v_gene: TRBV6-1
d_gene: -
CDR3aa: CASSEGWRVAGGTEAFF

v_gene: TRBV18
d_gene: -
CDR3aa: CASSPDPGVGEQYF

v_gene: TRBV5-1
d_gene: TRBD1
CDR3aa: CASSGSTGGGGGYTF

v_gene: TRBV28
d_gene: TRBD2
CDR3aa: CASSSAGERIYSYEQYF

v_gene: TRBV9
d_gene: TRBD2
CDR3aa: CASSPHSGDYNEQFF

v_gene: TRBV6-1
d_gene: TRBD2
CDR3aa: CASSEELAGVDEQYF

v_gene: TRBV5-1
d_gene: -
CDR3aa: CASSWRGDTYNEQFF

v_gene: TRBV4-1
d_gene: TRBD2
CDR3aa: CASSQGTGGRAYEQYF

v_gene: TRBV7-9
d_gene: TRBD2
CDR3aa: CASRPPSGKNTGELFF

v_gene: TRBV29-1
d_gene: TRBD2
CDR3aa: CSVRGTSGSLEQFF

v_gene: TRBV10-3
d_gene: TRBD1
CDR3aa: CATGQGRADTQYF

v_gene: TRBV30
d_gene: -
CDR3aa: CASGTNFEIAFF

v_gene: TRBV28
d_gene: -
CDR3aa: CASSLFLFQETQYF

v_gene: TRBV25-1
d_gene: -
CDR3aa: CASSAGLTANEKLFF

v_gene: TRBV9
d_gene: -
CDR3aa: CASSPTGTLAYEQYF

v_gene: TRBV2
d_gene: -
CDR3aa: CASSSRVGSNQPQHF